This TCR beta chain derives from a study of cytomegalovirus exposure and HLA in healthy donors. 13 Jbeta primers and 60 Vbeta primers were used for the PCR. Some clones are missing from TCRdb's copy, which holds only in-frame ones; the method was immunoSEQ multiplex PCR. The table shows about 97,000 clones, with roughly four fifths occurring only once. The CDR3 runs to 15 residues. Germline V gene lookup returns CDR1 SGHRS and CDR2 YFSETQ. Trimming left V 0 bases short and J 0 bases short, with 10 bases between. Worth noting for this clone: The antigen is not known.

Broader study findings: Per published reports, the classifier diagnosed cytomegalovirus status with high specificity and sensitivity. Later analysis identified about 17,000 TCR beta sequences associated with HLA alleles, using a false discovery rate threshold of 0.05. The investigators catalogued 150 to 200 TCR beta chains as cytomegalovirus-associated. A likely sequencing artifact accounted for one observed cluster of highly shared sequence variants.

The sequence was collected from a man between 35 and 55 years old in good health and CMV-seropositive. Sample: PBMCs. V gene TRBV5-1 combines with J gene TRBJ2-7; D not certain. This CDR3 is CASSLDPFYSYEQYF. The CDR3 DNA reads TGCGCCAGCAGCTTGGATCCGTTCTACTCCTACGAGCAGTACTTC.